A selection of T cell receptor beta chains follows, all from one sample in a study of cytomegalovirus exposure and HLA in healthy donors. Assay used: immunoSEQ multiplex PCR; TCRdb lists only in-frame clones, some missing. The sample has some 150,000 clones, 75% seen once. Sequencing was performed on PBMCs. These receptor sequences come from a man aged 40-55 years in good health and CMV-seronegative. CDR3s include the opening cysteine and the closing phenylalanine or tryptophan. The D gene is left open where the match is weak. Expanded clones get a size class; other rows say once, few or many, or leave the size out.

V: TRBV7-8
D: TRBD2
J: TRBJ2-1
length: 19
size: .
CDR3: CASSSTLGLGLGDYNEQFF
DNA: TGTGCCAGCAGCTCGACCTTAGGGCTCGGACTAGGGGATTACAATGAGCAGTTCTTC

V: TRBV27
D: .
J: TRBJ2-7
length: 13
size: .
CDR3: CASSSVDSNEQYF
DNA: TGTGCCAGCAGTTCGGTAGACAGTAACGAGCAGTACTTC

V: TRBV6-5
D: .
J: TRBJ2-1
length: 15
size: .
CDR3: CASSLQGYPNNEQFF
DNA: TGTGCCAGCAGTCTCCAGGGGTATCCGAACAATGAGCAGTTCTTC

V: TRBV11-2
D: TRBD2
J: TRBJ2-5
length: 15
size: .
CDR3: CASSRMGREEETQYF
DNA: TGTGCCAGCAGCCGGATGGGGAGGGAAGAGGAGACCCAGTACTTC

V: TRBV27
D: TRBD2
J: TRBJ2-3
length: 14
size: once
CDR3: CASSFRGDLATQYF
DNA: TGTGCCAGCAGTTTTCGGGGGGACCTTGCTACGCAGTATTTT

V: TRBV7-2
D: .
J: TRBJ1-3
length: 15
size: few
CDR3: CASSLAGGAGNTIYF
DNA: TGTGCCAGCAGCTTAGCGGGAGGGGCTGGAAACACCATATATTTT

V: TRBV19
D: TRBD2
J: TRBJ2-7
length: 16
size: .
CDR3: CASSPLLLAGDREQYF
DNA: TGTGCCAGTAGTCCCCTGCTACTAGCGGGGGATCGCGAGCAGTACTTC

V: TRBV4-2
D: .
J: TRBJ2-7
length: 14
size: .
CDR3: CASSQDLTGYEQYF
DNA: TGTGCCAGCAGCCAAGATCTCACAGGCTACGAGCAGTACTTC

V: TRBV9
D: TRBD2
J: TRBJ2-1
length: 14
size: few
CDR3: CASSVDGGANEQFF
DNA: TGTGCCAGCAGCGTAGACGGGGGGGCGAATGAGCAGTTCTTC

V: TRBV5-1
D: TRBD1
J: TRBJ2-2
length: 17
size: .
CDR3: CASSRRRGTGNTGELFF
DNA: TGCGCCAGCAGCAGACGGAGGGGGACAGGGAACACCGGGGAGCTGTTTTTT

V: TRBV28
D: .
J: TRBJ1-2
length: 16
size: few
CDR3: CASGSSLYLANYGYTF
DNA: TGTGCCAGCGGTTCGTCCCTCTACCTAGCTAACTATGGCTACACCTTC

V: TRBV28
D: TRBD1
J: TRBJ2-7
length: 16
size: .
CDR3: CASSPPGGAILAEQYF
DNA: TGTGCCAGCAGTCCTCCAGGGGGTGCGATATTGGCCGAGCAGTACTTC

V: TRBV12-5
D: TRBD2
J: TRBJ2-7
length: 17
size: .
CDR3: CASGPGVAGPIFDEQYF
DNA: TGTGCTAGTGGTCCTGGGGTAGCGGGACCCATTTTCGACGAGCAGTACTTC

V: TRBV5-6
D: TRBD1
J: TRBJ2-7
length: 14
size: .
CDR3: CASIAQGSSYEQYF
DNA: TGTGCCAGCATCGCACAGGGGAGCTCCTACGAGCAGTACTTC

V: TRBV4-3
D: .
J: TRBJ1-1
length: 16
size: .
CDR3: CASSPVGGRRGTEAFF
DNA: TGCGCCAGCAGCCCCGTGGGGGGACGGAGGGGTACTGAAGCTTTCTTT

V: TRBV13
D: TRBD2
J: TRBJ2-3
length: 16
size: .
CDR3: CASSPWTSGSTDTQYF
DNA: TGTGCCAGCAGCCCGTGGACTAGCGGGTCCACAGATACGCAGTATTTT

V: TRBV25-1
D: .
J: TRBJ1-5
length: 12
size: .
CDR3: CASSGHGWPQHF
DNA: TGTGCCAGCAGTGGACATGGTTGGCCCCAGCATTTT

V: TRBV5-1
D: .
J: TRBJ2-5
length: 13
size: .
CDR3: CASSPGDQETQYF
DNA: TGCGCCAGCAGCCCGGGGGACCAAGAGACCCAGTACTTC